These 22 T cell receptor beta chains originate from one sample sequenced in a study of T cells in localized non-small cell lung cancer. The table came from immunoSEQ multiplex PCR; TCRdb's copy has only in-frame clones and leaves some out. Of fewer than 30,000 clones detected, around 91% appear once; the ten largest clones hold around 0.99%. Sequences were derived from peripheral blood, sampled before any cancer treatment. All receptors derive from a woman aged 35-75 years with stage I lung adenocarcinoma.

The chain employs TRBV15 and TRBJ1-3, with D perhaps TRBD1 (6 bases). Germline-derived CDR1 and CDR2 are LNHNV and YYDKDF (reference sequence). The CDR3 covers 16 residues. Trimming left V 3 bases short and J 1 base short, with 13 bases between. CDR3 DNA: TGTGCCACCAGCAGGGGTCAGGGGATATCTGGAAACACCATATATTTT. Protein: CATSRGQGISGNTIYF.

This chain uses TRBV5-4 with TRBJ2-1; TRBD2 might be the D (5 bases). There are 15 residues in the CDR3. The V and J ends lost 0 bases and 0 bases respectively, with 7 bases between them. In germline, CDR1 is SGHNT, CDR2 YYREEE (reference sequence). The CDR3 DNA sequence: TGTGCCAGCAGCTTGGGGAGGAGCTCCTACAATGAGCAGTTCTTC. This codes for CASSLGRSSYNEQFF.

V usage is TRBV7-2 and J usage is TRBJ1-3; a weak D match, TRBD1 (5 bases). V was cut by 3 bases and J by 1 base, with 10 bases left in between. Germline CDR1 reads SGHTA; CDR2 reads FQGNSA. The CDR3 is 15 amino acids. Here the CDR3 DNA reads TGTGCCAGCAGCTTGGGGACCCAATCTGGAAACACCATATATTTT. Translation gives CASSLGTQSGNTIYF.

This clone was picked up one time. The chain uses TRBV5-6 and TRBJ1-1; the D gene is possibly TRBD1 (5 bases). V was pared by 5 bases and J by 1 base, with 15 bases between. This CDR3 has 15 amino acids. CDR1 is SGHDT, CDR2 YYEEEE, per germline. The chain's CDR3 is CASRPPGTGNTEAFF. CDR3 sequence (DNA): TGTGCCAGCAGGCCCCCAGGGACGGGGAACACTGAAGCTTTCTTT.

The J gene is TRBJ2-6, the V gene TRBV19; D gene ambiguous. CDR3 size: 15 residues. V was cut by 3 bases and J by 4 bases, with 10 bases left in between. Germline loops: CDR1 LNHDA, CDR2 SQIVND (reference sequence). The CDR3 here is CASSMGIPGANVLTF. DNA for the CDR3: TGTGCCAGTAGTATGGGTATCCCGGGGGCCAACGTCCTGACTTTC.

This chain links TRBV6-1 with TRBJ2-7, with 9 bases that match TRBD1. The germline V gene encodes CDR1 MNHNS and CDR2 SASEGT. V dropped 5 bases and J dropped 5; count of bases not matched to a gene: 1. This CDR3 has 12 residues. The CDR3 region has the DNA TGTGCCAGCAGTAGGACAGGGGACGAGCAGTACTTC. The encoded protein is CASSRTGDEQYF.

The V call is TRBV28, the J call TRBJ1-5; 7 nucleotides agree with TRBD1. The CDR3 spans 15 residues. Germline trimming cut 8 bases from V and 5 bases from J; bases unmatched to any gene: 12. CDR1 and CDR2 (germline): MDHEN, SYDVKM. This CDR3 reads CASDREFGNYQPQHF. CDR3 nucleotide sequence: TGTGCCAGCGACAGGGAGTTCGGGAACTATCAGCCCCAGCATTTT.

J is TRBJ1-1 and V is TRBV7-2, with TRBD1 as a possible D gene (5 bases). The germline V and J ends were trimmed by 2 bases and 4 bases, with 11 bases remaining between them. This CDR3 spans 14 amino acids. Per the germline V gene, CDR1 is SGHTA and CDR2 is FQGNSA. The DNA for the CDR3 is TGTGCCAGCAGCTTAACCTGGGGGGGCACTGAAGCTTTCTTT. Translating gives CASSLTWGGTEAFF.

This chain uses TRBV4-2 with TRBJ2-2; TRBD2 agrees at 7 bases. Trimming took 3 bases from V and 5 from J; bases not matched to a gene: 9. Per germline, CDR1 LGHNA and CDR2 YNFKEQ. This CDR3 is 16 amino acids long. The CDR3 sequence: CASSQRLAARTGELFF. The CDR3 region has the DNA TGTGCCAGCAGCCAGAGGCTAGCGGCTCGTACCGGGGAGCTGTTTTTT.

The chain has TRBV9 and TRBJ1-2; D ambiguous. V gave up 5 bases and J gave up 8 bases, with 22 bases separating them. The germline CDR1 and CDR2 sequences are SGDLS and YYNGEE. This CDR3 has 15 residues. The CDR3 reads CASSSAPHPESGYTF. The CDR3 DNA is TGTGCCAGCAGTTCGGCCCCACACCCGGAGTCGGGCTACACCTTC.

The chain links TRBV30 to TRBJ2-1; D perhaps matches TRBD2 (6 bases). This CDR3 is 13 amino acids long. V gave up 1 base and J gave up 12 bases, with 16 bases separating them. Germline lookup yields CDR1 GTSNPN and CDR2 SVGIG (reference sequence). The CDR3 loop is CAWSGTGETRQFF. CDR3 bases: TGTGCCTGGAGTGGTACGGGAGAGACCCGGCAGTTCTTC.

This clone came up a few times. Other DNA sequences from this sample encode an identical CDR3 as well. V usage is TRBV5-1 and J usage is TRBJ2-1; D is ambiguous. Per germline, CDR1 SGHRS and CDR2 YFSETQ. The germline V and J ends were trimmed by 2 bases and 8 bases, with 8 bases remaining between them. The CDR3 totals 12 residues. The chain's CDR3 is CASSLVGYEQFF. The CDR3, as DNA: TGCGCCAGCAGCTTAGTCGGTTATGAGCAGTTCTTC.

This clone appeared a few times. The V gene is TRBV30, the J gene TRBJ1-1; D is ambiguous. Germline values: CDR1 GTSNPN, CDR2 SVGIG (reference sequence). V dropped 1 base and J dropped 4 bases, with 13 bases sitting between them. The CDR3 has 14 residues. CDR3 residues: CAWSESPLGTEAFF. Here the CDR3 DNA reads TGTGCCTGGAGTGAATCTCCCTTGGGCACTGAAGCTTTCTTT.

The V call is TRBV5-6, the J call TRBJ2-7, with TRBD2 as a possible D gene (6 bases). Germline CDR1 SGHDT, CDR2 YYEEEE. Deletions cut 0 bases from V and 9 bases from J, with 10 bases between. The CDR3 runs to 12 residues. The CDR3 reads CASSLGRGGQYF. In DNA form, the CDR3 reads TGTGCCAGCAGCTTGGGTCGGGGAGGGCAGTACTTC.

This chain's CDR3 is CASSSGPEETQYF. CDR3 in DNA: TGTGCCAGTAGTTCGGGACCTGAAGAGACCCAGTACTTC. The chain uses TRBV19 and TRBJ2-5; D is perhaps TRBD1 or TRBD2 (5 bases each). The CDR3 length is 13 residues. Germline loops: CDR1 LNHDA, CDR2 SQIVND (reference sequence). V gave up 5 bases and J gave up 3 bases, with 10 bases separating them.

This clone was seen only once. The chain employs TRBV5-5 and TRBJ1-2; possibly TRBD1 for D (5 bases). Germline V gene data show CDR1 as SGHKS and CDR2 as YYEKEE (reference sequence). This CDR3 spans 14 amino acids. V was clipped by 2 bases and J by 8 bases, with 16 bases between them. CDR3 amino acids: CASSLFRDPGGYTF. DNA for the CDR3: TGTGCCAGCAGCTTATTCAGGGACCCCGGGGGCTACACCTTC.

Only one count was recorded for this clone. The chain uses TRBV7-2 and TRBJ2-1, with 7 bases aligning to TRBD2. CDR1 and CDR2 (germline): SGHTA, FQGNSA. Trimming removed 3 bases from V and 8 bases from J; junction bases left unmatched: 16. The CDR3 is made up of 17 amino acids. The CDR3 loop is CASSLDFPGLPLDEQFF. CDR3 DNA: TGTGCCAGCAGCTTGGACTTCCCGGGACTACCGCTGGATGAGCAGTTCTTC.

The V and J genes are TRBV11-3 and TRBJ1-2, with 7 positions matching TRBD1. The CDR3 contains 14 residues. The germline V gene has CDR1 SGHNT and CDR2 YENEEA. Trimming removed 5 bases from V and 5 bases from J; junction bases left unmatched: 8. The CDR3 nucleotides read TGTGCCAGCAGCCTTCGACAGGGTGTTTATGGCTACACCTTC. Protein product: CASSLRQGVYGYTF.

This chain joins TRBV27 and TRBJ1-6, with 8 bases that match TRBD1. Per germline, CDR1 MNHEY and CDR2 SMNVEV (reference sequence). The CDR3 has 14 amino acids. Trimming at V came to 6 bases and at J to 6 bases, leaving 4 bases not matched to a gene. The CDR3 protein is CASRTGDSNSPLHF. CDR3 DNA: TGTGCCAGCAGGACAGGGGATAGTAATTCACCCCTCCACTTT.

The chain combines TRBV14 with TRBJ2-5; D call uncertain. Trimming pared 1 base from V and 2 bases from J, leaving 11 bases between. Germline V lookup: CDR1 SGHDN, CDR2 FVKESK. CDR3 length: 15 residues. CDR3 nucleotides: TGTGCCAGCAGCCAAGGTCTGGGAAGACAAGAGACCCAGTACTTC. Its translation: CASSQGLGRQETQYF.

This rearrangement joins TRBV19 to TRBJ1-5, with a weak D call TRBD1 (6 bases). CDR1 LNHDA and CDR2 SQIVND come from the germline V gene (reference sequence). The CDR3 spans 14 residues. V gave up 2 bases and J gave up 3 bases, with 8 bases separating them. The chain's CDR3 is CASSIRGNNQPQHF. The CDR3 region has the DNA TGTGCCAGTAGTATAAGGGGGAACAATCAGCCCCAGCATTTT.

V is TRBV5-6 and J is TRBJ1-6; weak D call: TRBD1 (5 bases). V dropped 2 bases and J dropped 10 bases, with 13 bases sitting between them. Germline V gene lookup returns CDR1 SGHDT and CDR2 YYEEEE. CDR3 size: 14 residues. The CDR3 nucleotides are TGTGCCAGCAGCTTCACAGGCCCTTCGTCACCCCTCCACTTT. Amino acids: CASSFTGPSSPLHF.